These 10 T cell receptor beta chains originate from one sample sequenced in a study of PD-L1 blockade in urothelial cancer. The assay was immunoSEQ multiplex PCR, and TCRdb's table has in-frame clones only and misses some. Altogether about 81,000 clones are present, 90% being singletons, with the ten largest covering 7.5% to 10%. The sequencing used PBMCs, collected around atezolizumab (anti-PD-L1) treatment. The receptor source for this set is a man aged 55 to 70 with urothelial cancer.

This chain joins TRBV28 and TRBJ2-3, with TRBD2 matching over 7 bases. Unmatched junction bases numbered 4, after V lost 4 bases and J lost 3 bases. This CDR3 comprises 14 residues. Germline CDR1 is MDHEN and CDR2 is SYDVKM. CDR3 DNA sequence: TGTGCCAGCAGTTGGGGCGGGAGAACAGATACGCAGTATTTT. This encodes CASSWGGRTDTQYF.

This clone was detected once. This chain uses TRBV5-1 with TRBJ2-3; D may be TRBD2 (6 bases). CDR1 and CDR2 from the germline V gene are SGHRS and YFSETQ. The length of the CDR3 is 15 residues. V shed 2 bases and J shed 6 bases, with 16 bases lying between them. In DNA form, the CDR3 reads TGCGCCAGCAGCTTATACGGAGGACTATCGGATACGCAGTATTTT. Translating it yields CASSLYGGLSDTQYF.

V is TRBV29-1 and J is TRBJ2-1; TRBD2 matches at 14 bases. The V and J ends lost 7 bases and 5 bases, in that order; junction bases with no gene match: 10. The CDR3 extends over 16 amino acids. Germline CDR1 is SQVTM and CDR2 is ANQGSEA. The CDR3 region is CSGARGGLAGDNEQFF. In DNA, the CDR3 is TGCAGCGGTGCTCGGGGGGGACTAGCGGGGGACAATGAGCAGTTCTTC.

This clone was detected only a few times. The chain joins TRBV5-4 to TRBJ2-1, with 7 bases aligning to TRBD1. V was pared by 0 bases and J by 2 bases, with 2 bases of the junction left unmatched. The germline V gene encodes CDR1 SGHNT and CDR2 YYREEE (reference sequence). There are 15 residues in the CDR3. The CDR3 DNA reads as TGTGCCAGCAGCTTGGACAGGGGCACCTACAATGAGCAGTTCTTC. Translation: CASSLDRGTYNEQFF.

The chain couples TRBV30 to TRBJ2-7; 7 nucleotides agree with TRBD2. J lost 0 bases, V lost 3 bases, and 8 bases had no gene match. Looked up from germline, CDR1 is GTSNPN and CDR2 is SVGIG (reference sequence). This CDR3 is 15 amino acids long. CDR3 sequence (DNA): TGTGCCTGGAGAGGTCAGCGGGGAATCTCCTACGAGCAGTACTTC. Translated, it gives CAWRGQRGISYEQYF.

J is TRBJ2-5 and V is TRBV18, with 8 bases that match TRBD2. V dropped 6 bases and J dropped 13; count of bases not matched to a gene: 10. Germline loops: CDR1 KGHSH, CDR2 LQKENI. The CDR3 consists of 12 residues. The CDR3 sequence: CASSRTSGLMYF. The CDR3, as DNA: TGTGCCAGCTCTCGCACTAGCGGCCTCATGTACTTC.

The chain is built from TRBV2 and TRBJ1-5, with 7 bases identical to TRBD1. Germline lookup yields CDR1 SNHLY and CDR2 FYNNEI. This CDR3 has 14 residues. V lost 4 bases to trimming and J lost 4 bases; unmatched junction nucleotides: 4. CDR3 coding DNA: TGTGCCAGCAGTGCGGGACAGAGGAATCAGCCCCAGCATTTT. The encoded protein is CASSAGQRNQPQHF.

The chain joins TRBV18 to TRBJ2-7; TRBD1 aligns across 9 bases. Losses at the gene ends were 0 bases for V and 3 bases for J; bases not matched to a gene: 9. This CDR3 contains 17 residues. CDR1 is KGHSH, CDR2 LQKENI, per germline. For the CDR3, the DNA is TGTGCCAGCTCACCACCGTTAGGGGGGACAGGGCTCTACGAGCAGTACTTC. Protein product: CASSPPLGGTGLYEQYF.

The rearrangement uses TRBV28 and TRBJ1-5, with D possibly TRBD1 on 5 matching bases. The CDR3 covers 16 residues. V was clipped by 7 bases and J by 1 base, with 17 bases between them. The germline V gene encodes CDR1 MDHEN and CDR2 SYDVKM. CDR3 DNA sequence: TGTGCCAGCACCACACTCCCAGGGCTAAGCAATCAGCCCCAGCATTTT. This encodes CASTTLPGLSNQPQHF.

The chain recombines TRBV5-1 with TRBJ2-4, with 11 bases lining up with TRBD2. V lost 0 bases and J lost 7; bases outside the gene matches: 6. Germline V gene lookup returns CDR1 SGHRS and CDR2 YFSETQ. There are 16 residues in the CDR3. The CDR3 bases are TGCGCCAGCAGCTTGGGTATAACTAGCGGGAGTAACATTCAGTACTTC. It is translated as CASSLGITSGSNIQYF.